These 10 T cell receptor beta chains share one sample of origin, sequenced in a study of blood T cell repertoires in COVID-19. Only in-frame clones appear in the TCRdb table, and some are missing; sequencing was by immunoSEQ multiplex PCR. The sample records fewer than 130,000 clones, under 80% being singletons. The sequenced sample was peripheral blood. These receptor sequences come from a man aged 70-80 years with active or convalescent COVID-19.

This clone was observed once. The V gene is TRBV24-1, the J gene TRBJ1-1, with a weak D call TRBD1 (6 bases). The length of the CDR3 is 14 residues. CDR1 and CDR2 (germline): KGHDR, SFDVKD. V lost 4 bases and J 4 bases, leaving 12 bases between the germline ends. The CDR3 DNA follows: TGTGCCACCAGTGAGGCACAGGGATCCACTGAAGCTTTCTTT. As protein: CATSEAQGSTEAFF.

This clone has just a few counts. The chain couples TRBV18 to TRBJ2-7; tentatively, D is TRBD2 (5 bases). Per germline, CDR1 KGHSH and CDR2 LQKENI. The CDR3 has 13 residues. V lost 6 bases to trimming and J lost 1 base, with 10 bases between them. The CDR3 is CASSVEVSYEQYF. The CDR3 DNA reads as TGTGCCAGCTCCGTGGAGGTATCCTACGAGCAGTACTTC.

The chain has TRBV30 and TRBJ2-2; D gene ambiguous. This CDR3 spans 12 amino acids. Trimming cost V 3 bases and J 7 bases, with 9 bases left between them. Germline CDR1 reads GTSNPN; CDR2 reads SVGIG (reference sequence). The CDR3 reads CAWSNRFGELFF. CDR3 sequence (DNA): TGTGCCTGGAGCAACCGGTTCGGGGAGCTGTTTTTT.

The V call is TRBV9, the J call TRBJ1-3, with D perhaps matching TRBD1 (5 bases). Deletions cut 4 bases from V and 4 bases from J, with 9 bases between. The CDR3 consists of 13 residues. The germline V gene has CDR1 SGDLS and CDR2 YYNGEE. Here the CDR3 reads CASSFRQGNTIYF. The CDR3 region has the DNA TGTGCCAGCAGCTTCCGACAGGGAAACACCATATATTTT.

The chain combines TRBV6-5 with TRBJ1-6, with D uncertain. Germline V lookup: CDR1 MNHEY, CDR2 SVGAGI. With 8 bases removed from V and 5 bases from J, the gap between germline ends came to 10 bases. There are 13 residues in the CDR3. CDR3 bases: TGTGCCAGCTCGGAGACTAATAATTCACCCCTCCACTTT. Protein sequence: CASSETNNSPLHF.

The chain employs TRBV30 and TRBJ2-5; TRBD1 aligns across 8 bases. The CDR3 is 16 amino acids. From germline, CDR1 is GTSNPN and CDR2 SVGIG (reference sequence). J lost 4 bases, V lost 5 bases, and 15 bases had no gene match. CDR3 in amino acids: CAWVSFRGRSGETQYF. The CDR3, as DNA: TGTGCCTGGGTCTCCTTCAGGGGGCGATCAGGAGAGACCCAGTACTTC.

The V gene is TRBV5-1, the J gene TRBJ2-1; D is unresolved. This CDR3 spans 15 amino acids. CDR1 is SGHRS and CDR2 is YFSETQ in the germline V gene. V lost 0 bases and J lost 5, with 12 bases in between. CDR3 residues: CASSLGPVGDNEQFF. CDR3 DNA: TGCGCCAGCAGCTTGGGGCCGGTTGGAGACAATGAGCAGTTCTTC. Supplemented by reference TRBV5-1 and TRBJ2-1, the full variable domain reads KAGVTQTPRYLIKTRGQQVTLSCSPISGHRSVSWYQQTPGQGLQFLFEYFSETQRNKGNFPGRFSGRQFSNSRSEMNVSTLELGDSALYLCASSLGPVGDNEQFFGPGTRLTVL.

The gene calls are TRBV6-5 and TRBJ1-1, with D unclear. The CDR3 runs to 15 residues. V was cut by 4 bases and J by 5 bases, with 17 bases left in between. CDR1 is MNHEY and CDR2 is SVGAGI in the germline V gene. The CDR3 DNA reads TGTGCCAGCAGTTTCGTGACCGGGGTCCGGACTGAAGCTTTCTTT. This encodes CASSFVTGVRTEAFF.

The chain employs TRBV4-1 and TRBJ1-5; D is possibly TRBD1 (5 bases). Germline V CDR1 and CDR2: MGHRA, YSYEKL. The length of the CDR3 is 15 residues. Trimming took 1 base from V and 6 from J, leaving 13 bases between them. CDR3 DNA: TGCGCCAGCAGCCAAGCCCAGACAGCGCCTCAGCCCCAGCATTTT. It codes for CASSQAQTAPQPQHF.

This clone was recorded once. This sequence joins TRBV7-2 and TRBJ2-7; tentative D call: TRBD2 (7 bases). V was pared by 1 base and J by 2 bases, with 15 bases between. Germline values: CDR1 SGHTA, CDR2 FQGNSA. The CDR3 extends over 16 amino acids. For the CDR3, the DNA is TGTGCCAGCAGCTTAGAGTTTACGGGGGGCGCCTACGAGCAGTACTTC. Translation gives CASSLEFTGGAYEQYF.